The 20 T cell receptor beta chains in this list originate from one sample, sequenced in a study of blood T cells in healthy people across ages. With a J-beta primer mix and a sample-barcoded 5' primer, a second PCR ran roughly 6 to 12 cycles. TCRdb re-called the 5' RACE reads with MiXCR, one entry per CDR3 protein. Of roughly 800,000 distinct CDR3 sequences in the sample, about 55% were seen once. The sample comprised blood. All receptors come from a man at least 80 years old in good health.

This chain uses TRBV29-1 with TRBJ2-1; no clear D. Germline V gene data show CDR1 as SQVTM and CDR2 as ANQGSEA. The CDR3 sequence is 14 residues long. The V gene lost 6 bases and the J gene lost 5 bases, with 17 bases spanning the gap. This CDR3 is CSVVWRLTNNEQFF. The CDR3 coding sequence is TGCAGCGTAGTGTGGCGCCTTACTAACAATGAGCAGTTCTTC.

This clonotype has a handful of counts. This chain links TRBV18 with TRBJ2-5, with D possibly matching TRBD1 (5 bases). Germline V gene data show CDR1 as KGHSH and CDR2 as LQKENI. This CDR3 contains 13 residues. Trimming pared 6 bases from V and 5 bases from J, leaving 13 bases between. The CDR3 nucleotides read TGTGCCAGCTCGCCGGACATCACGGAGACCCAGTACTTC. Translating gives CASSPDITETQYF.

This clonotype was seen repeatedly, ten times or more. The J gene is TRBJ2-5, the V gene TRBV7-2; no clear D. V shed 4 bases and J shed 5 bases, with 5 bases lying between them. The CDR3 runs 11 residues. Germline CDR1 is SGHTA and CDR2 is FQGNSA. DNA for the CDR3: TGTGCCAGCAGCTCGCTGGAGACCCAGTACTTC. Amino acid sequence: CASSSLETQYF.

The chain combines TRBV20-1 with TRBJ1-6; no definite D call. V shed 4 bases and J shed 9 bases, with 10 bases lying between them. CDR1 DFQATT and CDR2 SNEGSKA come from the germline V gene (reference sequence). CDR3 length: 12 residues. Written as DNA, the CDR3 is TGCAGTGCTATAGCGGGAAGTTCACCCCTCCACTTT. Amino acid sequence: CSAIAGSSPLHF.

The gene calls are TRBV20-1 and TRBJ2-1; 8 bases match TRBD1. Germline CDR1 is DFQATT and CDR2 is SNEGSKA (reference sequence). The ends lost 4 bases at V and 4 bases at J; junction bases unmatched: 6. This CDR3 region has 14 residues. The CDR3: CSAIRQGRYNEQFF. For the CDR3, the DNA is TGCAGTGCTATCCGACAGGGGAGGTACAATGAGCAGTTCTTC.

Of note for this clonotype: The germline gene is not matched at one end of the junction; a read error may be the cause. The chain links TRBV5-1 to TRBJ2-4, with 7 bases matching TRBD2. The J call is doubtful: the DNA matches TRBJ2-7 better. Germline V gene data show CDR1 as SGHRS and CDR2 as YFSETQ. The CDR3 loop spans 15 amino acids. This CDR3 reads CASSPIRGSSHEQYF. CDR3 in DNA: TGCGCCAGCAGTCCGATCCGCGGGAGCTCCCACGAGCAGTACTTC.

The V and J genes are TRBV12-3 or TRBV12-4 and TRBJ1-2, with 10 bases fitting TRBD1. Trimming cost V 1 base and J 4 bases; bases outside gene matches: 3. This CDR3 has 15 residues. The CDR3 loop is CASSLDGTGVYGYTF. The CDR3 coding sequence is TGTGCCAGCAGTTTAGACGGGACAGGGGTCTATGGCTACACCTTC.

Notes on this clonotype: Its ends do not fully match the called genes, so a read error is possible. The rearrangement joins TRBV10-3 to TRBJ2-4; the D is unclear. From germline, CDR1 is ENHRY and CDR2 SYGVKD. The CDR3 runs 14 residues. The CDR3 here is CAICESVAKNIQYF. CDR3 DNA sequence: TGTGCCATCTGTGAGTCAGTAGCCAAAAACATTCAGTACTTC.

CDR3 loop: CASSVTSTEAFF. As DNA, the CDR3 is TGTGCCAGTAGTGTCACCTCCACTGAAGCTTTCTTT. V gene TRBV19 combines with J gene TRBJ1-1, with D unclear. The CDR3 totals 12 residues. Germline V gives CDR1 LNHDA, CDR2 SQIVND (reference sequence). Trimming left V 5 bases short and J 4 bases short, with 8 bases between.

V and J are TRBV12-3 or TRBV12-4 and TRBJ2-4, with 7 nucleotides matching TRBD2. V lost 8 bases and J lost 0; bases outside the gene matches: 10. This CDR3 comprises 16 residues. CDR3 nucleotide sequence: TGTGCCAGCCAGCGGGGTGACAACCTAGCCAAAAACATTCAGTACTTC. This codes for CASQRGDNLAKNIQYF.

With respect to this clonotype: A junction end diverges from the germline sequence, so it may reflect a read error. This rearrangement joins TRBV7-8 to TRBJ2-3, with 9 positions matching TRBD2. The germline V gene has CDR1 SGHVS and CDR2 FQNEAQ. This CDR3 spans 15 amino acids. Here the CDR3 reads CASTVHSGSPSTRYF. The CDR3 DNA reads as TGTGCCAGCACCGTGCATAGCGGGAGCCCTTCTACGCGGTATTTT. The whole variable domain, filled in from reference TRBV7-8 and TRBJ2-3, reads GAGVSQSPRYKVAKRGQDVALRCDPISGHVSLFWYQQALGQGPEFLTYFQNEAQLDKSGLPSDRFFAERPEGSVSTLKIQRTQQEDSAVYLCASTVHSGSPSTRYFGPGTRLTVL.

The genes are TRBV7-2 and TRBJ2-1; TRBD2 matches 9 bases. The CDR3 has 20 residues. Germline V lookup: CDR1 SGHTA, CDR2 FQGNSA. V shed 1 base and J 5 bases; nucleotides not matched to a gene: 18. The DNA of the CDR3 is TGTGCCAGCAGCTTAGGAAGGGGACAGAAGGTCTTAGCGGGGGACAATGAGCAGTTCTTC. Its translation: CASSLGRGQKVLAGDNEQFF.

The chain recombines TRBV7-3 with TRBJ2-1; 9 nucleotides agree with TRBD2. In germline, CDR1 is SGHTA, CDR2 FQGTGA. The CDR3 spans 15 residues. V lost 4 bases and J lost 6; bases outside the gene matches: 7. The CDR3 region has the DNA TGTGCCAGCAGCTCCCCGGGACTAGCTTTCAATGAGCAGTTCTTC. It codes for CASSSPGLAFNEQFF.

This clonotype came up a few times. This chain connects TRBV12-3 or TRBV12-4 to TRBJ2-1; D gene ambiguous. Trimming cost V 3 bases and J 9 bases, with 9 bases left between them. This CDR3 spans 12 amino acids. The CDR3 here is CASSFGRGEQFF. For the CDR3, the DNA is TGTGCCAGCAGTTTCGGAAGAGGTGAGCAGTTCTTC.

This clonotype was observed a few times. The genes are TRBV2 and TRBJ1-5; 7 bases fit TRBD1. Germline V gene data show CDR1 as SNHLY and CDR2 as FYNNEI. V trimming: 4 bases; J trimming: 7 bases; junction bases outside the gene matches: 10. This CDR3 contains 15 residues. The CDR3 bases are TGTGCCAGCAGTGGGGAAGGGGGCAAGCGGCAGCCCCAGCATTTT. This translates into CASSGEGGKRQPQHF.

In regard to this clonotype: A junction end diverges from the germline sequence, so it may reflect a read error. This chain joins TRBV11-2 and TRBJ2-5; no clear D gene. Germline V gives CDR1 SGHAT, CDR2 FQNNGV. The CDR3 totals 12 residues. The CDR3 here is CASSGPQVTQYF. CDR3 DNA: TGTGCCAGCAGCGGGCCGCAAGTGACCCAGTACTTC.

This clonotype showed up just a few times. The chain employs TRBV3-1 and TRBJ2-3; TRBD2 might be the D (5 bases). Germline loops: CDR1 LGHDT, CDR2 YNNKEL (reference sequence). Between the trimmed V and J ends, which lost 4 bases and 4 bases, there was a span of 15 bases. The CDR3 has 15 residues. The CDR3 nucleotides read TGTGCCAGCAGCCTCCCGGGAAACTCCCCAGATACGCAGTATTTT. Encoded protein: CASSLPGNSPDTQYF.

The CDR3 DNA reads TGTGCCAGCACCCGACAGGGGGGGAACGAGCAGTACTTC. Translating gives CASTRQGGNEQYF. The V gene is TRBV6-5, the J gene TRBJ2-4; 9 positions agree with TRBD1. The J call could be wrong; TRBJ2-7 is a better fit for the DNA end. The CDR3 length is 13 residues. The germline CDR1 and CDR2 sequences are MNHEY and SVGAGI.

The V and J genes are TRBV6-1 and TRBJ1-5, with D possibly TRBD1 on 6 matching bases. The CDR3 has 15 amino acids. CDR1 and CDR2 (germline): MNHNS, SASEGT. V was trimmed by 7 bases and J by 2 bases, leaving 15 bases between them. CDR3 DNA sequence: TGTGCCAGCACGATTTCAGGGGAGCGCAATCAGCCCCAGCATTTT. Amino acids: CASTISGERNQPQHF.

V is TRBV21-1 and J is TRBJ2-7; TRBD1 is the table's D call, not checked against the DNA. TRBV21-1 is noted as a pseudogene. The CDR3 extends over 16 amino acids. CDR3 protein: CASRREGREISDEQYF. The CDR3 DNA is TGTGCCAGCAGACGAGAGGGAAGGGAAATCTCGGATGAGCAGTACTTC.